The table lists the clone carrying this T cell receptor beta chain with many counts. Antigen: not known. V shed 6 bases and J shed 7 bases, with 15 bases lying between them. Germline assignment: CDR1 LNHDA and CDR2 SQIVND (reference sequence). This CDR3 is built from 14 residues. Profiling relied on immunoSEQ multiplex PCR, and the TCRdb table lists in-frame clones only, not all of them. The sample shows more than 35,000 clones, none of them appearing just once. This record comes from a study of T cells after posttransplantation cyclophosphamide. Study-wide results and limits: Recipient CMV seropositivity and CMV reactivation strongly tracked TRB clonality.

The source is a man in his fifties in good health, CMV-negative, and a related stem cell transplant donor. The genes are TRBV19 and TRBJ1-4; D may be TRBD1 (5 bases). Sequencing was done on a sample of PBMCs. The DNA for the CDR3 is TGTGCCAGTAGCAAAGGACACCTAGTTGAAAAACTGTTTTTT. Protein: CASSKGHLVEKLFF. Combining the CDR3 with reference TRBV19 and TRBJ1-4 gives the whole variable domain DGGITQSPKYLFRKEGQNVTLSCEQNLNHDAMYWYRQDPGQGLRLIYYSQIVNDFQKGDIAEGYSVSREKKESFPLTVTSAQKNPTAFYLCASSKGHLVEKLFFGSGTQLSVL.